These T cell receptor beta chains were read from a single sample in a study of patients and donors after allogeneic stem cell transplantation. TCRdb used MiXCR to reprocess the RT-PCR reads, holding one entry per CDR3 protein. The data show about 960,000 distinct CDR3 sequences, approximately 19% seen once. What was sequenced was blood, either unsorted or a sorted T cell fraction (not recorded which). The source is a human donor who was either an allogeneic HSCT recipient or a stem cell or donor lymphocyte infusion donor (not recorded which). It is not recorded whose cells these are; they may come from a transplant donor. Both conserved end residues are part of each CDR3. The D gene is left open where the match is weak. Size is stated for part of the rows, as once, few or many counts, or as a class when the clone is expanded.

j_call: TRBJ2-3; clone_size: few; v_call: TRBV12-3/TRBV12-4; d_call: .; cdr3_aa: CASSTTEGADTQYF; cdr3_nt: TGTGCCAGCAGTACGACAGAGGGGGCAGATACGCAGTATTTT
j_call: TRBJ2-5; clone_size: .; v_call: TRBV21-1; d_call: .; cdr3_aa: CASSNWTARGRTQYF; cdr3_nt: TGTGCCAGCAGCAATTGGACGGCTCGGGGGAGGACCCAGTACTTC
j_call: TRBJ2-2; clone_size: many; v_call: TRBV6-2/TRBV6-3; d_call: .; cdr3_aa: CASTDPLPGELFF; cdr3_nt: TGTGCCAGCACCGACCCCCTACCAGGGGAGCTGTTTTTT
j_call: TRBJ2-7; clone_size: few; v_call: TRBV4-1; d_call: TRBD2; cdr3_aa: CASSHPAGASSYEQYF; cdr3_nt: TGCGCCAGCAGCCACCCAGCGGGGGCGAGCTCCTACGAGCAGTACTTC
j_call: TRBJ1-1; clone_size: few; v_call: TRBV18; d_call: .; cdr3_aa: CASSPEQDTEAFF; cdr3_nt: TGTGCCAGCTCACCAGAGCAGGACACTGAAGCTTTCTTT
j_call: TRBJ1-4; clone_size: once; v_call: TRBV18; d_call: .; cdr3_aa: CASSRSGDNEKLFF; cdr3_nt: TGTGCCAGCTCTCGGAGTGGGGATAATGAAAAACTGTTTTTT
j_call: TRBJ2-3; clone_size: few; v_call: TRBV6-4; d_call: TRBD2; cdr3_aa: CASADSGYSTDTQYF; cdr3_nt: TGTGCCAGCGCCGATAGCGGGTATAGCACAGATACGCAGTATTTT
j_call: TRBJ2-7; clone_size: few; v_call: TRBV30; d_call: .; cdr3_aa: CAWSSRRGNEQYF; cdr3_nt: TGTGCCTGGAGTAGCCGCCGGGGGAACGAGCAGTACTTC
j_call: TRBJ2-2; clone_size: .; v_call: TRBV12-5; d_call: .; cdr3_aa: CASGFGQGPLTGELFF; cdr3_nt: TGTGCTAGTGGTTTCGGGCAGGGACCCCTCACCGGGGAGCTGTTTTTT
j_call: TRBJ1-2; clone_size: many; v_call: TRBV20-1; d_call: TRBD1; cdr3_aa: CSAKRRTGYGYTF; cdr3_nt: TGCAGTGCCAAACGCAGGACAGGCTATGGCTACACCTTC
j_call: TRBJ2-1; clone_size: few; v_call: TRBV19; d_call: .; cdr3_aa: CASSIDRGAYNEQFF; cdr3_nt: TGTGCCAGTAGTATAGATAGGGGTGCCTACAATGAGCAGTTCTTC
j_call: TRBJ2-7; clone_size: .; v_call: TRBV18; d_call: .; cdr3_aa: CASSPPFRFHEQYF; cdr3_nt: TGTGCCAGCTCACCACCGTTTAGATTCCACGAGCAGTACTTC
j_call: TRBJ1-2; clone_size: once; v_call: TRBV12-3/TRBV12-4; d_call: .; cdr3_aa: CASSPGRSAYGYTF; cdr3_nt: TGTGCCAGCAGTCCGGGACGGAGCGCCTATGGCTACACCTTC
j_call: TRBJ2-2; clone_size: few; v_call: TRBV12-3/TRBV12-4; d_call: TRBD1; cdr3_aa: CASRQGAGGELFF; cdr3_nt: TGTGCCAGCAGGCAGGGGGCAGGCGGGGAGCTGTTTTTT
j_call: TRBJ1-1; clone_size: .; v_call: TRBV7-9; d_call: .; cdr3_aa: CASSPKTPEAFF; cdr3_nt: TGTGCCAGCAGCCCTAAGACACCCGAAGCTTTCTTT
j_call: TRBJ2-6; clone_size: .; v_call: TRBV18; d_call: .; cdr3_aa: CASSPLKAPISGANVLTF; cdr3_nt: TGTGCCAGCTCACCCCTGAAAGCACCGATATCTGGGGCCAACGTCCTGACTTTC
j_call: TRBJ2-1; clone_size: few; v_call: TRBV3-1; d_call: TRBD1; cdr3_aa: CASSQAGDSPYNEQFF; cdr3_nt: TGTGCCAGCAGCCAAGCCGGGGACAGCCCCTACAATGAGCAGTTCTTC
j_call: TRBJ1-6; clone_size: many; v_call: TRBV7-6; d_call: .; cdr3_aa: CASSLAPQKGNSPLHF; cdr3_nt: TGTGCCAGCAGCTTAGCTCCCCAAAAGGGTAATTCACCCCTCCACTTT
j_call: TRBJ2-7; clone_size: once; v_call: TRBV20-1; d_call: .; cdr3_aa: CSAEFSYEQYF; cdr3_nt: TGCAGTGCGGAATTCTCCTACGAGCAGTACTTC
j_call: TRBJ1-2; clone_size: .; v_call: TRBV4-1; d_call: .; cdr3_aa: CATRESVINNYGYTF; cdr3_nt: TGCGCCACCCGGGAGTCGGTGATTAATAACTATGGCTACACCTTC
j_call: TRBJ2-1; clone_size: many; v_call: TRBV11-2; d_call: .; cdr3_aa: CASSPDPGGYNEQFF; cdr3_nt: TGTGCCAGCAGCCCCGACCCCGGTGGCTACAATGAGCAGTTCTTC
j_call: TRBJ1-1; clone_size: few; v_call: TRBV28; d_call: .; cdr3_aa: CASRPTGRTEAFF; cdr3_nt: TGTGCCAGCAGACCAACAGGGAGGACTGAAGCTTTCTTT
j_call: TRBJ2-7; clone_size: .; v_call: TRBV6-2/TRBV6-3; d_call: TRBD1; cdr3_aa: CASSPMTGVHEQYF; cdr3_nt: TGTGCCAGCAGTCCCATGACAGGGGTCCACGAGCAGTACTTC
j_call: TRBJ1-2; clone_size: .; v_call: TRBV6-2/TRBV6-3; d_call: .; cdr3_aa: CASSSLRQTANYGYTF; cdr3_nt: TGTGCCAGCAGTTCACTTCGACAGACAGCAAACTATGGCTACACCTTC
j_call: TRBJ2-3; clone_size: .; v_call: TRBV24-1; d_call: .; cdr3_aa: CATSDLPQGKGDTQYF; cdr3_nt: TGTGCCACCAGTGATTTGCCCCAGGGAAAGGGAGATACGCAGTATTTT
j_call: TRBJ2-1; clone_size: .; v_call: TRBV6-1; d_call: TRBD2; cdr3_aa: CASSGSGGAYNEQFF; cdr3_nt: TGTGCCAGCAGTGGTAGCGGGGGGGCCTACAATGAGCAGTTCTTC
j_call: TRBJ1-3; clone_size: .; v_call: TRBV12-3/TRBV12-4; d_call: .; cdr3_aa: CASSSAQTGSSGNTIYF; cdr3_nt: TGTGCCAGCAGTTCTGCCCAGACAGGTAGCTCTGGAAACACCATATATTTT
j_call: TRBJ2-1; clone_size: .; v_call: TRBV27; d_call: TRBD2; cdr3_aa: CASSPGTSWVPYNEQFF; cdr3_nt: TGTGCCAGCAGTCCGGGGACTAGCTGGGTCCCCTACAATGAGCAGTTCTTC
j_call: TRBJ1-5; clone_size: many; v_call: TRBV6-4; d_call: TRBD1; cdr3_aa: CASSHRDRGNQPQHF; cdr3_nt: TGTGCCAGCAGCCACAGGGACAGGGGCAATCAGCCCCAGCATTTT
j_call: TRBJ2-7; clone_size: few; v_call: TRBV6-2/TRBV6-3; d_call: .; cdr3_aa: CASSYNPSLSLEQYF; cdr3_nt: TGTGCCAGCAGTTACAATCCGAGCCTCAGTCTCGAGCAGTACTTC
j_call: TRBJ2-2; clone_size: few; v_call: TRBV12-3/TRBV12-4; d_call: .; cdr3_aa: CASRSGQHTGELFF; cdr3_nt: TGTGCCAGCAGATCCGGACAGCACACCGGGGAGCTGTTTTTT
j_call: TRBJ2-2; clone_size: many; v_call: TRBV25-1; d_call: TRBD1; cdr3_aa: CASSEYVGTESGELFF; cdr3_nt: TGTGCCAGCAGTGAATATGTGGGGACAGAGAGCGGGGAGCTGTTTTTT
j_call: TRBJ1-1; clone_size: .; v_call: TRBV29-1; d_call: TRBD1; cdr3_aa: CSVATGRAEAFF; cdr3_nt: TGCAGCGTTGCGACAGGGCGGGCTGAAGCTTTCTTT
j_call: TRBJ2-3; clone_size: .; v_call: TRBV6-1; d_call: TRBD1; cdr3_aa: CASSEQGATDTQYF; cdr3_nt: TGTGCCAGCAGTGAGCAGGGGGCTACAGATACGCAGTATTTT
j_call: TRBJ2-4; clone_size: few; v_call: TRBV7-2; d_call: .; cdr3_aa: CASSLVGRGGKNIQYF; cdr3_nt: TGTGCCAGCAGCTTAGTGGGGCGGGGAGGCAAAAACATTCAGTACTTC
j_call: TRBJ1-2; clone_size: many; v_call: TRBV7-9; d_call: TRBD1; cdr3_aa: CASSSDRGNYGYTF; cdr3_nt: TGTGCCAGCAGCTCGGACAGGGGGAACTATGGCTACACCTTC
j_call: TRBJ2-1; clone_size: .; v_call: TRBV20-1; d_call: .; cdr3_aa: CSASQMDEQFF; cdr3_nt: TGCAGTGCTAGTCAAATGGATGAGCAGTTCTTC
j_call: TRBJ2-1; clone_size: few; v_call: TRBV7-6; d_call: TRBD1; cdr3_aa: CASSPDRGFYEQFF; cdr3_nt: TGTGCCAGCAGCCCGGACAGGGGGTTTTATGAGCAGTTCTTC
j_call: TRBJ2-1; clone_size: few; v_call: TRBV12-3/TRBV12-4; d_call: TRBD1; cdr3_aa: CASRPPTGGFYEQFF; cdr3_nt: TGTGCCAGCAGACCCCCGACAGGGGGCTTCTATGAGCAGTTCTTC
j_call: TRBJ2-3; clone_size: .; v_call: TRBV5-1; d_call: TRBD2; cdr3_aa: CASSFGGRTPTDTQYF; cdr3_nt: TGCGCCAGCAGCTTCGGCGGGAGGACCCCCACAGATACGCAGTATTTT
j_call: TRBJ2-5; clone_size: .; v_call: TRBV28; d_call: .; cdr3_aa: CASRLGGEETQYF; cdr3_nt: TGTGCCAGCAGGTTGGGGGGTGAAGAGACCCAGTACTTC